This T cell receptor beta chain is drawn from a study of blood T cells in healthy people across ages (dated by TCRdb to between 2015 and 2017). Describing the broader study: Template switching captured roughly one uniquely barcoded TCR beta cDNA molecule per two T cells in model experiments. The donors were divided into four age groups: young (average around 16 years), middle-aged (around 37), aged (about 61) and long-lived (about 90). Donors of different ages were randomly distributed across sequencing lanes to avoid experimental bias. Age-related changes in TCR beta repertoire diversity were measured in the study by deep sequencing normalized with unique cDNA molecular identifiers. Using the same blood draw, the study looked at two additional independent replicas of 1 million unique cDNA reads for two donors, one aged 18 to 30 and the other aged 80 or older. General conclusions and limits of the study: Observed TCR beta diversity per million T cells fell roughly linearly with age, and a significant reduction was already apparent by age roughly 40. The CMV infection status of donors was not known, potentially confounding age-related changes in expanded clonotypes. Estimates of total diversity based on one million sequenced T cells were considered lower bounds and underestimates. A strong correlation was found between observed TCR beta diversity and the percentage of naive T cells measured by flow cytometry. Compared with the aged group, the long-lived group had more naive CD4+ T cells, fewer expanded clones and increased TCR diversity, a pattern suggesting age selection. Bulk unsorted PBMC profiling prevented conclusive comparison of naive and antigen-experienced compartments.

CDR1 and CDR2 are drawn from the germline V gene (reference sequence): DFQATT, SNEGSKA. The CDR3 covers 14 residues, taking in both the cysteine and the phenylalanine. This entry keeps only the CDR3 DNA: 42 bases, framed from base 1. Germline trimming amounts to 4 bases on V and 1 base on J, with 4 as the count of junction bases outside the gene matches. Worth noting for this clonotype: The target of this receptor is not known. Base qualities were left out, and no much larger clone turns up one base away.

Library preparation used 5' RACE. The instrument was an Illumina HiSeq 2500. A second PCR of roughly 7 to 11 cycles was performed with a sample-barcoded 5' primer and a J-beta primer mix. Each TCR beta cDNA molecule received a unique molecular identifier from a template-switch 5' adaptor carrying 12 random nucleotides. Each sample yielded at least 2.5 million CDR3-containing paired-end reads. The Mint cDNA synthesis kit, primed by a TRBC-specific oligonucleotide, was used to synthesize first-strand cDNA from all RNA. Following uracil-DNA glycosylase treatment, a first 18-cycle PCR with universal primers M1SS and BC2_uni_R was performed on all cDNA. Regarding the original processing steps: For normalization, 1 million high-quality reads, each with a distinct molecular identifier, were randomly selected from each sample. Reads sharing molecular identifiers were discarded rather than binned into consensus sequences. MiTCR, set to a Q25 quality threshold and the strictest error-elimination algorithm, was used for CDR3 identification, clonotype clustering and error correction. A nonparametric unseen species model with Euler transformation was used to estimate lower-bound total TCR beta diversity. The public sequencing data were trimmed at Q25 with fastp and processed into clonotypes with MiXCR by TCRdb, which kept only in-frame beta chains. All rows with the same CDR3 protein become a single entry with the most common DNA and genes. For this entry, the V and J calls and clone size follow TCRdb and not the study's own pipeline. Present in this sample are about 1 million distinct CDR3 sequences, 45% of which were seen just once. Approximately 17% of the sample is in the top ten clones.

The 39 donors, aged 6 to 90 years, were systemically healthy Caucasian individuals from Russia. About 9.1 milliliters of peripheral blood were collected from each donor into EDTA-treated Vacutainer tubes. Ficoll-Paque density-gradient centrifugation was used to isolate PBMCs, with at least 6 million per sample. Trizol reagent was used to extract total RNA from the PBMCs, yielding at least 5 micrograms per sample. Naive CD45RAhigh/CD27high T cell percentages were measured by flow cytometry on a PBMC aliquot from every donor. The sequence was obtained from a woman aged 55-70 years in good health. The V gene is TRBV20-1 and the J gene is TRBJ2-7; 10 junctional bases match TRBD2. Sequencing input: blood. The DNA is TGCAGTGCTACGCTACTAGCGGGGTCCTACGAGCAGTACTTC. Its protein is CSATLLAGSYEQYF.